These 31 T cell receptor beta chains were sequenced from one sample in a study of cytomegalovirus exposure and HLA in healthy donors. With 60 Vbeta and 13 Jbeta primers, the PCR was carried out. Using immunoSEQ multiplex PCR, the repertoire was profiled, and TCRdb retains in-frame clones only, with some absent. The sample consists of about 180,000 clones, roughly 78% of them appearing once. Sequencing was done on a sample of PBMCs. The source is a woman younger than 45 in good health and CMV-seronegative.

The chain carries TRBV7-8 and TRBJ1-2; D ambiguous. Trimming took off 2 bases at V and 2 bases at J, with 9 bases between the two ends. CDR3 length: 14 residues. Germline values: CDR1 SGHVS, CDR2 FQNEAQ. CDR3 protein: CASSLQPGNYGYTF. The CDR3 bases are TGTGCCAGCAGCTTACAGCCGGGGAACTATGGCTACACCTTC.

V is TRBV30 and J is TRBJ2-1, with 7 bases fitting TRBD1. V was clipped by 5 bases and J by 7 bases; unmatched bases: 11. Germline V gene data show CDR1 as GTSNPN and CDR2 as SVGIG (reference sequence). The CDR3 is 14 amino acids. The CDR3: CAWVWGRGRNEQFF. Written as DNA, the CDR3 is TGTGCCTGGGTGTGGGGCAGGGGGAGAAATGAGCAGTTCTTC.

The V call is TRBV2, the J call TRBJ2-1; 16 bases are shared with TRBD2. Germline V gives CDR1 SNHLY, CDR2 FYNNEI. This CDR3 is built from 19 residues. The junction had 14 bases not matched to a gene; V was cut back by 8 bases and J by 4 bases. Here the CDR3 DNA reads TGTGCCAGCGGGGTCCCGGGACTAGCGGGGGGGCAAGGGTACAATGAGCAGTTCTTC. Translating it yields CASGVPGLAGGQGYNEQFF.

The genes are TRBV5-1 and TRBJ2-5, with unresolved D. The germline V gene encodes CDR1 SGHRS and CDR2 YFSETQ. Deletions cut 4 bases from V and 4 bases from J, with 11 bases between. The CDR3 is 13 residues long. The CDR3: CASSVHVGETQYF. The DNA for the CDR3 is TGCGCCAGCAGCGTGCACGTCGGAGAGACCCAGTACTTC. The complete variable domain, with remaining parts taken from reference TRBV5-1 and TRBJ2-5, reads KAGVTQTPRYLIKTRGQQVTLSCSPISGHRSVSWYQQTPGQGLQFLFEYFSETQRNKGNFPGRFSGRQFSNSRSEMNVSTLELGDSALYLCASSVHVGETQYFGPGTRLLVL.

The J gene is TRBJ1-2, the V gene TRBV5-4; 9 nucleotides match TRBD1. The V segment lost 2 bases and the J segment 6 bases; nucleotides outside the gene matches: 5. Germline V gene data show CDR1 as SGHNT and CDR2 as YYREEE (reference sequence). The length of the CDR3 is 14 residues. CDR3 nucleotide sequence: TGTGCCAGCAGCTTAAAAACAGGGGGCAATGGCTACACCTTC. Translated: CASSLKTGGNGYTF.

This clone appeared a few times. The chain is built from TRBV6-5 and TRBJ2-7, with TRBD2 matching over 8 bases. V trimming: 9 bases; J trimming: 2 bases; junction bases outside the gene matches: 9. CDR1 and CDR2 (germline): MNHEY, SVGAGI. This CDR3 region has 14 residues. CDR3 nucleotide sequence: TGTGCCAGTAAACCGGGGGGGACCACCTACGAGCAGTACTTC. Translation gives CASKPGGTTYEQYF.

The chain joins TRBV18 to TRBJ1-2, with 11 bases identical to TRBD1. Germline lookup yields CDR1 KGHSH and CDR2 LQKENI. After removal of 4 bases from V and 1 base from J, the junction contained 5 bases not matched to a gene. The CDR3 extends over 16 amino acids. CDR3 in amino acids: CASSRGQGAVNYGYTF. DNA for the CDR3: TGTGCCAGCTCACGCGGACAGGGGGCCGTTAACTATGGCTACACCTTC.

This clone was counted only a few times. V and J are TRBV2 and TRBJ1-1; no clear D. Trimming stripped 1 base from V and 6 bases from J, with 12 bases between. The germline CDR1 and CDR2 sequences are SNHLY and FYNNEI. This CDR3 spans 14 amino acids. The CDR3 nucleotides read TGTGCCAGCAGTGAAGTCCTTAGCTCTGCTGAAGCTTTCTTT. Protein sequence: CASSEVLSSAEAFF.

As DNA, the CDR3 is TGTGCCAGCAGCCAATTGTTGACACCAGAAAATGAAAAACTGTTTTTT. Amino acid sequence: CASSQLLTPENEKLFF. The rearrangement joins TRBV16 to TRBJ1-4; D call uncertain. This CDR3 contains 16 residues. CDR1 and CDR2 (germline): KGHSY, FQNENV. Trimming took off 1 base at V and 5 bases at J, with 14 bases between the two ends.

The rearrangement uses TRBV30 and TRBJ1-6, with 7 bases fitting TRBD1. CDR3 length: 13 amino acids. The germline gives CDR1 GTSNPN, CDR2 SVGIG (reference sequence). The J segment lost 10 bases and the V segment lost 1 base, leaving 4 bases of the junction unmatched. CDR3: CAWSGRGRSPLHF. CDR3 sequence (DNA): TGTGCCTGGAGTGGTAGGGGGCGGTCACCCCTCCACTTT.

The CDR3 protein is CASSYQQLNTEAFF. The CDR3 DNA is TGTGCCAGCAGTTACCAACAGCTGAACACTGAAGCTTTCTTT. The chain is built from TRBV6-6 and TRBJ1-1, with D unclear. Per germline, CDR1 MNHNY and CDR2 SVGAGI (reference sequence). This CDR3 contains 14 residues. V was shortened by 2 bases and J by 0 bases, with 7 bases between the two germline ends.

The CDR3 DNA reads as TGTGCCAGCAGCCTCGCGGACAGGGGGACGGATGGCTACACCTTC. The encoded protein is CASSLADRGTDGYTF. The chain carries TRBV4-2 and TRBJ1-2, with TRBD1 identical over 10 bases. The germline gives CDR1 LGHNA, CDR2 YNFKEQ. J gave up 6 bases and V 4 bases, and 8 bases lay outside the gene matches. The CDR3 loop spans 15 amino acids.

V usage is TRBV7-9 and J usage is TRBJ1-4; no clear D gene. V lost 5 bases and J lost 6, with 16 bases in between. This CDR3 is 15 amino acids long. Germline V CDR1 and CDR2: SEHNR, FQNEAQ (reference sequence). CDR3 amino acids: CASSLLREDHEKLFF. Here the CDR3 DNA reads TGTGCCAGCAGCCTCCTACGGGAGGATCATGAAAAACTGTTTTTT.

In this sample, this clone turned up a few times. This chain joins TRBV11-3 and TRBJ1-1; tentatively, D is TRBD1 (6 bases). V gave up 5 bases and J gave up 9 bases, with 13 bases separating them. The CDR3 extends over 12 amino acids. CDR1 is SGHNT, CDR2 YENEEA, per germline. As DNA, the CDR3 is TGTGCCAGCAGCACTGGGGGGGGGCAAGCTTTCTTT. Its protein product is CASSTGGGQAFF.

The chain employs TRBV6-5 and TRBJ2-7; 8 bases fit TRBD2. The CDR3 extends over 15 amino acids. V was clipped by 5 bases and J by 4 bases; unmatched bases: 10. Germline CDR1 reads MNHEY; CDR2 reads SVGAGI. In nucleotides, the CDR3 is TGTGCCAGCAGTAAACTGGCGGGGGGCAGATACGAGCAGTACTTC. Encoded protein: CASSKLAGGRYEQYF.

This clone showed up just once. The chain employs TRBV4-1 and TRBJ1-2; a possible D gene is TRBD1 (6 bases). Trimming shortened V by 1 base and J by 4 bases, and 16 bases separated the two germline ends. Looked up from germline, CDR1 is MGHRA and CDR2 is YSYEKL. The CDR3 extends over 16 amino acids. In DNA, the CDR3 is TGCGCCAGCAGCCAAGGATTCAGGGGAAGGGGCTATGGCTACACCTTC. Translation: CASSQGFRGRGYGYTF.

The chain is built from TRBV5-6 and TRBJ2-7; the D gene is possibly TRBD2 (5 bases). There are 15 residues in the CDR3. Trimming took off 1 base at V and 6 bases at J, with 17 bases between the two ends. The V gene's germline CDR1 is SGHDT and CDR2 YYEEEE. The chain's CDR3 is CASSLFDPGIGEQYF. CDR3 sequence (DNA): TGTGCCAGCAGCTTGTTTGATCCCGGGATCGGCGAGCAGTACTTC.

There are a few counts of this clone. This CDR3 is CASGRGENSPLHF. CDR3 nucleotides: TGCGCCAGCGGCAGGGGGGAGAATTCACCCCTCCACTTT. The chain uses TRBV10-2 and TRBJ1-6, with 7 bases that match TRBD1. Germline CDR1 and CDR2: WSHSY and SAAADI. V shed 8 bases and J 7 bases; nucleotides not matched to a gene: 5. The CDR3 sequence is 13 residues long.

This sequence joins TRBV5-1 and TRBJ1-4, with 7 bases that match TRBD1. V shed 4 bases and J 3 bases; nucleotides not matched to a gene: 3. Germline V lookup: CDR1 SGHRS, CDR2 YFSETQ. The CDR3 is 14 residues long. The CDR3 DNA reads TGCGCCAGCAGCAGGGGGCCTCCTAATGAAAAACTGTTTTTT. It encodes CASSRGPPNEKLFF.

The chain links TRBV2 to TRBJ2-2, with 7 bases lining up with TRBD2. With V trimmed by 3 bases and J by 6 bases, 1 base remained unmatched. This CDR3 has 13 residues. CDR1 is SNHLY and CDR2 is FYNNEI in the germline V gene. The CDR3 spells CASSEAGAGELFF. CDR3 bases: TGTGCCAGCAGTGAGGCGGGGGCCGGGGAGCTGTTTTTT.

The rearrangement joins TRBV9 to TRBJ1-5; maybe TRBD1 (6 bases). This CDR3 spans 23 amino acids. V was clipped by 3 bases and J by 9 bases, with 43 bases between them. From germline, CDR1 is SGDLS and CDR2 YYNGEE. The CDR3: CASSAPGPYRVGLGHWHIRPQHF. CDR3 sequence (DNA): TGTGCCAGCAGCGCACCGGGACCCTACAGGGTTGGGTTGGGTCATTGGCATATCCGGCCCCAGCATTTT.

The chain joins TRBV6-6 to TRBJ2-7; no definite D call. Trimming took 7 bases from V and 2 from J, leaving 12 bases between them. Germline V gene sequence: CDR1 MNHNY, CDR2 SVGAGI (reference sequence). This CDR3 region has 13 residues. DNA for the CDR3: TGTGCCAGCACCCCGGCGGCTCCCTACGAGCAGTACTTC. It translates to CASTPAAPYEQYF.

This clone has only a few counts. The chain carries TRBV6-5 and TRBJ2-1; a weak D match, TRBD2 (5 bases). The CDR3 has 13 residues. CDR1 MNHEY and CDR2 SVGAGI come from the germline V gene. Trimming removed 3 bases at V and 6 bases at J, with 9 bases between. The CDR3 sequence is CASSYRDGNEQFF. Written as DNA, the CDR3 is TGTGCCAGCAGTTATCGGGATGGCAATGAGCAGTTCTTC.

The J gene is TRBJ2-1, the V gene TRBV5-1, with TRBD2 matching 10 bases. The germline gives CDR1 SGHRS, CDR2 YFSETQ. The CDR3 loop spans 15 amino acids. V was pared by 1 base and J by 10 bases, with 8 bases of the junction left unmatched. The DNA for the CDR3 is TGCGCCAGCAGCTTGAGCGGGGGGGCACTGGGGGAGCAGTTCTTC. Translating gives CASSLSGGALGEQFF. The whole variable domain, filled in from reference TRBV5-1 and TRBJ2-1, reads KAGVTQTPRYLIKTRGQQVTLSCSPISGHRSVSWYQQTPGQGLQFLFEYFSETQRNKGNFPGRFSGRQFSNSRSEMNVSTLELGDSALYLCASSLSGGALGEQFFGPGTRLTVL.

This rearrangement joins TRBV25-1 to TRBJ1-2; D is ambiguous. Germline V CDR1 and CDR2: MGHDK, SYGVNS. The CDR3 totals 13 residues. Trimming took 6 bases from V and 4 from J, leaving 12 bases between them. CDR3 protein: CASSSVMAYGYTF. In DNA, the CDR3 is TGTGCCAGCAGCTCAGTCATGGCCTATGGCTACACCTTC.

The genes are TRBV7-6 and TRBJ1-2, with D hard to call. The CDR3 runs 14 residues. CDR1 is SGHVS, CDR2 FNYEAQ, per germline. Trimming removed 6 bases from V and 2 bases from J, with 13 bases in between. The CDR3: CASSLTGINYGYTF. In nucleotides, the CDR3 is TGTGCCAGCAGTCTAACGGGGATCAACTATGGCTACACCTTC.

This clone was recorded a few times. The genes are TRBV6-1 and TRBJ1-4; 7 nucleotides line up with TRBD1. The CDR3 has 15 amino acids. CDR1 MNHNS and CDR2 SASEGT come from the germline V gene. Losses at the gene ends were 6 bases for V and 4 bases for J; bases not matched to a gene: 8. The CDR3 DNA reads TGTGCCAGCAGACCCGGGACAGCCCTTAATGAAAAACTGTTTTTT. The encoded protein is CASRPGTALNEKLFF.

The chain carries TRBV6-5 and TRBJ1-2, with a possible D match to TRBD1 (6 bases). With 7 bases removed from V and 4 bases from J, the gap between germline ends came to 19 bases. Germline CDR1 is MNHEY and CDR2 is SVGAGI. This CDR3 has 15 amino acids. The CDR3 loop is CASKPQGLESYGYTF. CDR3 coding DNA: TGTGCCAGCAAACCACAGGGTCTTGAATCCTATGGCTACACCTTC.

This chain links TRBV14 with TRBJ1-1, with 11 bases that match TRBD1. This CDR3 has 15 residues. Germline loops: CDR1 SGHDN, CDR2 FVKESK. Trimming took 4 bases from V and 11 from J; bases not matched to a gene: 12. The DNA of the CDR3 is TGTGCCAGCAGCCCCTTCGGACAGGGGGCGAAATGGGCTTTCTTT. The encoded protein is CASSPFGQGAKWAFF.

The chain has TRBV7-9 and TRBJ2-7, with D unclear. The germline gives CDR1 SEHNR, CDR2 FQNEAQ (reference sequence). The CDR3 loop spans 13 amino acids. The V end was cut by 2 bases, the J end by 2 bases, with 7 bases between. Here the CDR3 reads CASSLNSPYEQYF. The CDR3 nucleotides read TGTGCCAGCAGCTTAAACAGTCCCTACGAGCAGTACTTC.

In nucleotides, the CDR3 is TGTGCCTGGAGTGTGAGAGATACGCAGTATTTT. Translated: CAWSVRDTQYF. The V gene is TRBV30, the J gene TRBJ2-3; no definite D call. The V gene lost 0 bases and the J gene lost 5 bases, with 3 bases spanning the gap. This CDR3 has 11 amino acids. Germline V gives CDR1 GTSNPN, CDR2 SVGIG (reference sequence). The full variable domain, rest sourced from reference TRBV30 and TRBJ2-3, is SQTIHQWPATLVQPVGSPLSLECTVEGTSNPNLYWYRQAAGRGLQLLFYSVGIGQISSEVPQNLSASRPQDRQFILSSKKLLLSDSGFYLCAWSVRDTQYFGPGTRLTVL.